Below, 7 T cell receptor beta chains from the same sample are listed, as sequenced in a study of T cells after yellow fever vaccination. MiXCR, run by TCRdb on the 5' RACE reads, gives a single entry per CDR3 protein. The sample holds around 46,000 distinct CDR3 sequences, around 7% seen once. The input for sequencing was CD8+ T cells sorted from PBMCs, taken roughly 14 days after the first yellow fever vaccination. The receptor source for this set is a man in his late teens or twenties who received the YFV17D yellow fever vaccine.

This clonotype has ten or more counts. The chain links TRBV6-5 to TRBJ1-1; TRBD1 matches 9 bases. The CDR3 extends over 15 amino acids. Unmatched junction bases numbered 8, after V lost 4 bases and J lost 5 bases. CDR1 and CDR2 from the germline V gene are MNHEY and SVGAGI. CDR3 residues: CASSSIGTGLTEAFF. In DNA form, the CDR3 reads TGTGCCAGCAGTTCCATCGGGACAGGGCTTACTGAAGCTTTCTTT.

This clonotype was detected many times. The gene calls are TRBV7-2 and TRBJ1-2; TRBD1 matches 7 bases. With V trimmed by 4 bases and J by 4 bases, 9 bases remained unmatched. The CDR3 length is 15 residues. The germline gives CDR1 SGHTA, CDR2 FQGNSA. The CDR3 sequence is CASSSGQPSPYGYTF. CDR3 DNA sequence: TGTGCCAGCAGCTCGGGACAGCCGTCACCCTATGGCTACACCTTC.

This clonotype was found many times. V and J are TRBV3-1 and TRBJ2-7; D gene unclear. The germline V and J ends were trimmed by 1 base and 3 bases, with 7 bases remaining between them. Germline loops: CDR1 LGHDT, CDR2 YNNKEL (reference sequence). This CDR3 spans 13 amino acids. The CDR3 region is CASSQGAIYEQYF. Here the CDR3 DNA reads TGTGCCAGCAGCCAAGGGGCGATCTACGAGCAGTACTTC.

This clonotype was counted at least ten times. V is TRBV12-3 or TRBV12-4 and J is TRBJ2-1; TRBD1 agrees at 11 bases. The CDR3 totals 14 residues. The V segment lost 10 bases and the J segment 5 bases; nucleotides outside the gene matches: 7. The CDR3: CAISPGQGDNEQFF. CDR3 coding DNA: TGTGCCATCTCCCCGGGACAGGGGGACAATGAGCAGTTCTTC.

This clonotype was seen at least ten times. The chain links TRBV6-4 to TRBJ2-3, with 13 bases identical to TRBD2. This CDR3 has 15 residues. V was clipped by 0 bases and J by 6 bases; unmatched bases: 0. From germline, CDR1 is MRHNA and CDR2 SNTAGT. This CDR3 reads CASSDSTSGGDTQYF. Here the CDR3 DNA reads TGTGCCAGCAGTGACTCGACTAGCGGGGGGGATACGCAGTATTTT.

This clonotype was detected many times. The rearrangement uses TRBV4-1 and TRBJ2-7, with 9 nucleotides matching TRBD1. Trimming removed 5 bases from V and 1 base from J; junction bases left unmatched: 6. CDR3 length equals 15 residues. Germline V gene lookup returns CDR1 MGHRA and CDR2 YSYEKL. CDR3 sequence: CASSSDRGESYEQYF. CDR3 in DNA: TGCGCCAGCAGCTCGGACAGGGGCGAGTCCTACGAGCAGTACTTC.

This clonotype came up many times. V gene TRBV4-1 combines with J gene TRBJ1-2; D is uncertain. The CDR3 is 14 amino acids. Germline CDR1 MGHRA, CDR2 YSYEKL. V was shortened by 1 base and J by 2 bases, with 8 bases between the two germline ends. For the CDR3, the DNA is TGCGCCAGCAGCCAAGTGAGATCAAACTATGGCTACACCTTC. It encodes CASSQVRSNYGYTF.